Below, 7 T cell receptor beta chains from the same sample are listed, as sequenced in a study of control samples from healthy donors and cancer patients. Some clones are missing from TCRdb's copy, which holds only in-frame ones; the method was immunoSEQ multiplex PCR. Of 65,000 to 80,000 clones listed, about 90% were seen once; the top ten hold under 2%. The source material was PBMCs. Receptors originate from a woman aged 55-75 years with head and neck cancer.

This clone has only a few counts. The chain has TRBV19 and TRBJ2-7; the D gene is possibly TRBD1 (6 bases). V lost 6 bases to trimming and J lost 2 bases, with 23 bases between them. This CDR3 is 17 amino acids long. CDR1 is LNHDA and CDR2 is SQIVND in the germline V gene (reference sequence). CDR3 sequence (DNA): TGTGCCAGTAGCCCCGCCCGGGGACACCGTCTGACCTACGAGCAGTACTTC. Residues: CASSPARGHRLTYEQYF.

The V and J genes are TRBV19 and TRBJ2-5; perhaps TRBD1 as D (5 bases). CDR3 length: 14 amino acids. V gave up 3 bases and J gave up 7 bases, with 15 bases separating them. Germline CDR1 and CDR2: LNHDA and SQIVND (reference sequence). The CDR3 here is CASSIKQGTVTQYF. The CDR3, as DNA: TGTGCCAGTAGTATTAAGCAGGGAACAGTGACCCAGTACTTC.

This chain uses TRBV4-1 with TRBJ2-2; tentatively, D is TRBD2 (6 bases). The CDR3 length is 16 residues. The germline CDR1 and CDR2 sequences are MGHRA and YSYEKL. V lost 0 bases to trimming and J lost 3 bases, with 11 bases between them. Written as DNA, the CDR3 is TGCGCCAGCAGCCAAGAGGGGGGTGGATACACCGGGGAGCTGTTTTTT. Protein product: CASSQEGGGYTGELFF.

The rearrangement uses TRBV7-6 and TRBJ2-7, with 8 positions matching TRBD2. The germline V gene has CDR1 SGHVS and CDR2 FNYEAQ. Trimming cost V 6 bases and J 3 bases; bases outside gene matches: 10. This CDR3 is 15 amino acids long. The CDR3: CASSRETSGHYEQYF. The CDR3 nucleotides read TGTGCCAGCAGTAGAGAAACTAGCGGACACTACGAGCAGTACTTC.

The rearrangement uses TRBV19 and TRBJ2-7; 8 bases are a match to TRBD1. The CDR3 totals 16 residues. V was pared by 4 bases and J by 1 base, with 9 bases of the junction left unmatched. CDR1 is LNHDA, CDR2 SQIVND, per germline (reference sequence). CDR3 sequence reads: CASSSGWTGRSYEQYF. The CDR3 DNA is TGTGCCAGTAGTAGCGGGTGGACAGGGAGGTCCTACGAGCAGTACTTC. Full variable domain (missing parts from reference TRBV19 and TRBJ2-7): DGGITQSPKYLFRKEGQNVTLSCEQNLNHDAMYWYRQDPGQGLRLIYYSQIVNDFQKGDIAEGYSVSREKKESFPLTVTSAQKNPTAFYLCASSSGWTGRSYEQYFGPGTRLTVT.

V and J are TRBV24-1 and TRBJ2-1; D possibly matches TRBD1 or TRBD2 (6 bases each). Germline-derived CDR1 and CDR2 are KGHDR and SFDVKD. The CDR3 has 16 residues. V dropped 5 bases and J dropped 8 bases, with 21 bases sitting between them. The CDR3 DNA is TGTGCCACCAGTGCCACTTGGGGGGACATTCTCGATGAGCAGTTCTTC. It codes for CATSATWGDILDEQFF.

This sequence joins TRBV7-9 and TRBJ2-1; possibly TRBD2 for D (6 bases). The CDR3 length is 14 residues. Germline CDR1 is SEHNR and CDR2 is FQNEAQ (reference sequence). V lost 5 bases, J lost 10 bases, and 18 bases lay in between. The CDR3 DNA follows: TGTGCCAGCAGCCCTCAATCAGGGACTTTGGAGCAGTTCTTC. It yields the protein CASSPQSGTLEQFF.